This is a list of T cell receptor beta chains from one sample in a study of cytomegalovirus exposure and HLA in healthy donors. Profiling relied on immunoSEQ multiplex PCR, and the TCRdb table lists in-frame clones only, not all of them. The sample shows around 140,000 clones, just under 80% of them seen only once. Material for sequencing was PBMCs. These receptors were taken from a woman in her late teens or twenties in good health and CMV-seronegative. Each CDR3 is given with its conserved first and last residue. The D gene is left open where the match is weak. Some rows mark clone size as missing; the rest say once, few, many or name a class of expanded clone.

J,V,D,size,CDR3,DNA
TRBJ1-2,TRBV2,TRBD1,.,CASSGSKTGYYGYTF,TGTGCCAGCAGTGGATCAAAGACAGGGTACTATGGCTACACCTTC
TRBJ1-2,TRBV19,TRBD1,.,CASSTGQAHSGYTF,TGTGCCAGTAGTACTGGACAGGCCCACAGCGGCTACACCTTC
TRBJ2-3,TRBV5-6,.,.,CASSSLPSFTDTQYF,TGTGCCAGCAGCTCCCTACCATCGTTCACAGATACGCAGTATTTT
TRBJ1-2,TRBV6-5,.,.,CASRAGEGYTF,TGTGCCAGCAGGGCAGGGGAAGGCTACACCTTC
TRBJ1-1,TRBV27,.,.,CASSSPTGTQRGTEAFF,TGTGCCAGCAGTTCGCCGACAGGCACCCAGAGGGGTACTGAAGCTTTCTTT
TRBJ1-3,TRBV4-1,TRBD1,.,CASSQGRLRDRGNTIYF,TGCGCCAGCAGCCAAGGACGCCTCCGGGACAGGGGAAACACCATATATTTT
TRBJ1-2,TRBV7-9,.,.,CASSLGAFFGYTF,TGTGCCAGCAGCTTAGGGGCTTTTTTTGGCTACACCTTC
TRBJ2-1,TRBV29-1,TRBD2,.,CSALRGGPPYNEQFF,TGCAGCGCCCTCCGGGGGGGCCCCCCTTACAATGAGCAGTTCTTC
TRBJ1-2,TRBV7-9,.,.,CASSLPQGNGYTF,TGTGCCAGCAGCTTACCGCAGGGAAACGGCTACACCTTC
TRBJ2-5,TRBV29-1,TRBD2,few,CSALGLAGQETQYF,TGCAGCGCCCTAGGGCTAGCGGGGCAAGAGACCCAGTACTTC
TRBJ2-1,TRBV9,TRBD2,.,CASSVARTSGYNEQFF,TGTGCCAGCAGCGTAGCTCGGACTAGCGGGTACAATGAGCAGTTCTTC
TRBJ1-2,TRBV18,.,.,CASSPPQGQRGYTF,TGTGCCAGCTCACCACCCCAGGGGCAGAGGGGCTACACCTTC
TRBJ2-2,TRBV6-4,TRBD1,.,CASSVVGDSTGELFF,TGTGCCAGCAGTGTTGTAGGGGACAGCACCGGGGAGCTGTTTTTT
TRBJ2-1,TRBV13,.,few,CASSLLSPVHEQFF,TGTGCCAGCAGTCTTTTATCCCCGGTACATGAGCAGTTCTTC
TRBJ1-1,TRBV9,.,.,CASSKRGGGDTEAFF,TGTGCCAGCAGCAAGAGGGGGGGAGGCGACACTGAAGCTTTCTTT
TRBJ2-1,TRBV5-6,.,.,CASSSTTGKSQFF,TGTGCCAGCAGCTCCACGACCGGGAAGTCGCAGTTCTTC
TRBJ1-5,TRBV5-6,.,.,CASSLAGNQPQHF,TGTGCCAGCAGCTTGGCGGGGAATCAGCCCCAGCATTTT
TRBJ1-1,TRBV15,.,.,CATSRERDTEAFF,TGTGCCACCAGCAGAGAACGGGACACTGAAGCTTTCTTT
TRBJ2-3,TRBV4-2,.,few,CASSQDSARVDTQYF,TGTGCCAGCAGCCAAGATTCAGCGAGGGTAGATACGCAGTATTTT
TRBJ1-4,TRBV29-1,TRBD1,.,CSAMTGFNEKLFF,TGCAGCGCGATGACAGGGTTTAATGAAAAACTGTTTTTT
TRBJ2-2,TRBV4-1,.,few,CASSQEESWTGELFF,TGCGCCAGCAGCCAAGAGGAGAGCTGGACCGGGGAGCTGTTTTTT
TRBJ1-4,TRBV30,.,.,CAWSAASRGLFF,TGTGCCTGGAGTGCGGCTTCCCGCGGACTGTTTTTT
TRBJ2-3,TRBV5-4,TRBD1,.,CASSFDREDTQYF,TGTGCCAGCAGCTTCGACAGGGAGGATACGCAGTATTTT
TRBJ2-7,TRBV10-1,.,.,CATTTSSYEQYF,TGCGCCACCACGACTAGTTCCTACGAGCAGTACTTC
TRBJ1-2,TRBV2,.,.,CASSLKLESDYTF,TGTGCCAGCAGTTTAAAACTCGAGTCTGACTACACCTTC
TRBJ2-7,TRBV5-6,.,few,CASSDRQKVYEQYF,TGTGCCAGCAGCGACCGACAGAAAGTCTACGAGCAGTACTTC
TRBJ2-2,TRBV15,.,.,CATSRWHLNTGELFF,TGTGCCACCAGCAGATGGCATTTGAACACCGGGGAGCTGTTTTTT
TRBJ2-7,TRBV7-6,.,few,CASSLVADTSYEQYF,TGTGCCAGCAGCTTAGTAGCGGATACTTCCTACGAGCAGTACTTC
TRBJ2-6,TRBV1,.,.,CTSSLGERETSGANVLTF,TGCACCAGCAGTCTCGGGGAGCGGGAGACCTCTGGGGCCAACGTCCTGACTTTC
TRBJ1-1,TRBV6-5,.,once,CASSYSRGPVGTEAFF,TGTGCCAGCAGTTACTCGAGAGGGCCAGTTGGCACTGAAGCTTTCTTT
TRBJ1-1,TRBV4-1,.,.,CASSQAPGGRAEAFF,TGCGCCAGCAGCCAAGCGCCCGGGGGGCGGGCTGAAGCTTTCTTT
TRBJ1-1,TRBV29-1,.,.,CSGRENTEAFF,TGCAGCGGGAGAGAGAACACTGAAGCTTTCTTT
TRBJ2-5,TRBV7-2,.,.,CASSLGLQETQYF,TGTGCCAGCAGCTTAGGACTGCAAGAGACCCAGTACTTC
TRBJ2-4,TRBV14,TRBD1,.,CASSQDRGHIQYF,TGTGCCAGCAGCCAAGACAGGGGGCACATTCAGTACTTC
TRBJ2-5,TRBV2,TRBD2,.,CASWSPAGGQETQYF,TGTGCCAGCTGGAGTCCGGCCGGGGGGCAAGAGACCCAGTACTTC
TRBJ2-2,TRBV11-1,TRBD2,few,CASRVLAGGPNTGELFF,TGTGCCAGCAGGGTACTAGCGGGAGGCCCGAACACCGGGGAGCTGTTTTTT
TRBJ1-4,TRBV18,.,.,CASSPAGTSEKLFF,TGTGCCAGCTCACCTGCCGGGACATCCGAAAAACTGTTTTTT
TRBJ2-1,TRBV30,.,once,CAWDGGADKFF,TGTGCCTGGGATGGGGGGGCGGACAAGTTCTTC
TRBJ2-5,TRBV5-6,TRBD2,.,CASSWGLAGGETQYF,TGTGCCAGCAGCTGGGGACTAGCGGGAGGAGAGACCCAGTACTTC
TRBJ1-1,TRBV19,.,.,CASSINQEGTEAFF,TGTGCCAGTAGTATTAACCAGGAGGGCACTGAAGCTTTCTTT
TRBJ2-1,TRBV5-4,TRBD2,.,CASSQREGYNEQFF,TGTGCCAGCAGCCAGCGGGAGGGCTACAATGAGCAGTTCTTC
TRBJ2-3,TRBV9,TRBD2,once,CASSVALREGVTDTQYF,TGTGCCAGCAGCGTAGCTCTCCGGGAGGGGGTCACAGATACGCAGTATTTT
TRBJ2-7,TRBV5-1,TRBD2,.,CASSHLAGAPVPNEQYF,TGCGCCAGCAGCCACCTAGCGGGAGCCCCCGTACCAAACGAGCAGTACTTC
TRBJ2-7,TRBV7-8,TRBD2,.,CASSRNPYGTSGSGNEQYF,TGTGCCAGCAGCCGGAATCCTTACGGGACTAGCGGGAGCGGGAACGAGCAGTACTTC
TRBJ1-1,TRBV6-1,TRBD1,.,CASSGQGAGPNTEAFF,TGTGCCAGCAGTGGACAGGGGGCTGGCCCCAACACTGAAGCTTTCTTT
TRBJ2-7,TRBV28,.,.,CASGAPGTYEQYF,TGTGCCAGCGGGGCCCCAGGGACCTACGAGCAGTACTTC
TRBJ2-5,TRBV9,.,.,CASSVGLSPETQYF,TGTGCCAGCAGCGTAGGTCTTTCCCCAGAGACCCAGTACTTC
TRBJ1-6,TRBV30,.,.,CAWMVGYNSPLHF,TGTGCCTGGATGGTGGGCTACAATTCACCCCTCCACTTT